The TCR beta chain described here comes from a study of blood T cells in healthy people across ages. Findings of the study overall: Because donor CMV status was unknown, expanded clonotype changes were possibly confounded. TCR beta diversity, measured per million T cells, fell in a roughly linear way with age.

Combining a sample-barcoded 5' primer with a J-beta primer mix, a second PCR ran for roughly 6 to 12 cycles. TCRdb recomputed calls from the 5' RACE reads with MiXCR, one row per CDR3 protein. The top ten hold over 10% of the sample, which has fewer than 950,000 distinct CDR3 sequences, around 36% seen once. Note on this clonotype: Its antigen is still unknown.

Deletions cut 5 bases from V and 2 bases from J, with 11 bases between. This CDR3 comprises 14 residues. The germline CDR1 and CDR2 sequences are PRHDT and FYEKMQ (reference sequence). This clonotype originated in a young man in good health. This chain uses TRBV13 with TRBJ2-3; D is unclear. What was sequenced was blood. CDR3 residues: CASSQPWTTDTQYF. The CDR3, as DNA: TGTGCCAGCAGCCAGCCTTGGACCACAGATACGCAGTATTTT.